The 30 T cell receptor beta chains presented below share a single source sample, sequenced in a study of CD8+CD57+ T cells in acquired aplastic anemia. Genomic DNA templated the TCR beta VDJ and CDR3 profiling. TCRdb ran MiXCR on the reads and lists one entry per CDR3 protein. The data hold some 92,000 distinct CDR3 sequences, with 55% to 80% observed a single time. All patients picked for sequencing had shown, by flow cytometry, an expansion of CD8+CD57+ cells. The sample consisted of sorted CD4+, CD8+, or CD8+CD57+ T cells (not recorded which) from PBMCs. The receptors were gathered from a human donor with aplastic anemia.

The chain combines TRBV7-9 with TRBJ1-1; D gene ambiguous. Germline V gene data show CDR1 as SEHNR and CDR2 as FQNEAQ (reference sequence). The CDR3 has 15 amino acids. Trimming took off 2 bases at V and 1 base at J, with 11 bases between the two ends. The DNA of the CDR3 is TGTGCCAGCAGCTTATCTACTTCGGGGAACACTGAAGCTTTCTTT. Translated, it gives CASSLSTSGNTEAFF.

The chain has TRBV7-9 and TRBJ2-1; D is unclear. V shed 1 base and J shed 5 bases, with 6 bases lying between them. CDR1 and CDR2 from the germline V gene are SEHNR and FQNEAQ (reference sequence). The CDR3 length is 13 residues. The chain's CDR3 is CASSLVGDNEQFF. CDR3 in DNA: TGTGCCAGCAGCTTAGTTGGGGACAATGAGCAGTTCTTC.

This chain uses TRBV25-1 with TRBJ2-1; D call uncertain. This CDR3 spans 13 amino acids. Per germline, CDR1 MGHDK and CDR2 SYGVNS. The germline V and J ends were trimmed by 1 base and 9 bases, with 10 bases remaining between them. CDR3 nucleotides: TGTGCCAGCAGTGAATGGTCGCGTCCTGAGCAGTTCTTC. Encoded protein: CASSEWSRPEQFF.

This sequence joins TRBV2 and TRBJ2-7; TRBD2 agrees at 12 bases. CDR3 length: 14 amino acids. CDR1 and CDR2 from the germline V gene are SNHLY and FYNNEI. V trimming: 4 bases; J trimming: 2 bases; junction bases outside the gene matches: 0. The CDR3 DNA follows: TGTGCCAGCAGTGGGACTAGCGGGACCTACGAGCAGTACTTC. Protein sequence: CASSGTSGTYEQYF.

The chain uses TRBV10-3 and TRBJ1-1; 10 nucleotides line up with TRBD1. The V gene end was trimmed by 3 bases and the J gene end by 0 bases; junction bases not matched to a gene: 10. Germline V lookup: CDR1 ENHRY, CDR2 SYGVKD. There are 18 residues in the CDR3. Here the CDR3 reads CAISDLGRTGGLNTEAFF. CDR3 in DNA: TGTGCCATCAGTGATCTAGGCCGGACAGGGGGGTTGAACACTGAAGCTTTCTTT.

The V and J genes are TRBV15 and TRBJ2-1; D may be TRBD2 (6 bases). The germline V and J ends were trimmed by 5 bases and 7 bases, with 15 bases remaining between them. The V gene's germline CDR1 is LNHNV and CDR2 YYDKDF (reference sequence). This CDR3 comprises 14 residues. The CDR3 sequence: CATSDLGLFNEQFF. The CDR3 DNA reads TGTGCCACCAGCGACTTGGGACTCTTTAATGAGCAGTTCTTC.

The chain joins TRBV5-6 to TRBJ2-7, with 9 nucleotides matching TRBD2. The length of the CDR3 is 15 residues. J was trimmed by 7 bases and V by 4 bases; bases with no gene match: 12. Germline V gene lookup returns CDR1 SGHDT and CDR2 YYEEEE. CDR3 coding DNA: TGTGCCAGCAGCCCCTTAGCGGGAGCTATGAAAGAGCAGTACTTC. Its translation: CASSPLAGAMKEQYF.

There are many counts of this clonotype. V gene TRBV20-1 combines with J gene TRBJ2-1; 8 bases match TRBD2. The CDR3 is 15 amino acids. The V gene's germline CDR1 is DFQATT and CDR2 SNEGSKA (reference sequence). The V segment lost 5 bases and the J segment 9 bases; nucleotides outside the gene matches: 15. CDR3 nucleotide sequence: TGCAGTGCTGCCACGTTAGAGCGGGAGTCTGCTGAGCAGTTCTTC. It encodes CSAATLERESAEQFF.

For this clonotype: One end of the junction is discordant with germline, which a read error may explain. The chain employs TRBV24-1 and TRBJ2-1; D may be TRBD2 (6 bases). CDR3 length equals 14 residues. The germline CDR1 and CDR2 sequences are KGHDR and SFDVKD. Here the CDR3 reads CATSEGGRHNERFF. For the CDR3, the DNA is TGTGCCACCAGTGAGGGGGGACGACACAATGAGCGGTTCTTC.

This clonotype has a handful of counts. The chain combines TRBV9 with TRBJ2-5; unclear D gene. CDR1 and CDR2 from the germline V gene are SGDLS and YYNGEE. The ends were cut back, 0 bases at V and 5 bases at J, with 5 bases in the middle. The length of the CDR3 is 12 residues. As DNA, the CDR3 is TGTGCCAGCAGCGTAGGTGCTGAGACCCAGTACTTC. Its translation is CASSVGAETQYF.

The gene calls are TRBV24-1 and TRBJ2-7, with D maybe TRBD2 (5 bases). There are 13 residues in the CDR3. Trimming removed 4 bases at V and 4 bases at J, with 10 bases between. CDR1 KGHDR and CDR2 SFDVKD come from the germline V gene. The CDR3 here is CATSDPSGYEQYF. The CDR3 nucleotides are TGTGCCACCAGTGACCCCTCGGGGTACGAGCAGTACTTC.

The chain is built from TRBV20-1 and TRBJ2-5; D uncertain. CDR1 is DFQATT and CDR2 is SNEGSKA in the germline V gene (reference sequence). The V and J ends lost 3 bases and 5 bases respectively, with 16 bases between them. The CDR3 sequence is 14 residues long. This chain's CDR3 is CSASRPSARETQYF. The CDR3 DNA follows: TGCAGTGCTAGTCGCCCTTCTGCCCGGGAGACCCAGTACTTC.

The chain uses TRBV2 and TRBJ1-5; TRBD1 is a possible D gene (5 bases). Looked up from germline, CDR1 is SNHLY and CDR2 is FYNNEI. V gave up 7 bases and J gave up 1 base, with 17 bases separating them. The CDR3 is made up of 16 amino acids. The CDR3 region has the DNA TGTGCCAGCACCCAGGGAGGCGGGGGAAGCAATCAGCCCCAGCATTTT. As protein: CASTQGGGGSNQPQHF.

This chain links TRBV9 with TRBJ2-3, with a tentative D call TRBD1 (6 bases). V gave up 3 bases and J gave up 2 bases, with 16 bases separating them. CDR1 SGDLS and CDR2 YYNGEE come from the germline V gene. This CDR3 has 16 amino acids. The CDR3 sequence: CASSGSRTEPTDTQYF. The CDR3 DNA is TGTGCCAGCAGCGGCTCCCGGACAGAGCCCACAGATACGCAGTATTTT. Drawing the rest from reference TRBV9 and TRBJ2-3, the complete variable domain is DSGVTQTPKHLITATGQRVTLRCSPRSGDLSVYWYQQSLDQGLQFLIQYYNGEERAKGNILERFSAQQFPDLHSELNLSSLELGDSALYFCASSGSRTEPTDTQYFGPGTRLTVL.

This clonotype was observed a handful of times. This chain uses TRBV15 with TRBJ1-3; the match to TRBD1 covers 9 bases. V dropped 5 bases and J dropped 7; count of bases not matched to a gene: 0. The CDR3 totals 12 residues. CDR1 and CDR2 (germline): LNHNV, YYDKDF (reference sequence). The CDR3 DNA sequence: TGTGCCACCAGCGACAGGGGGAACACCATATATTTT. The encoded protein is CATSDRGNTIYF.

CDR3 region: CSVGPGQGAFF. The CDR3 DNA reads TGCAGCGTCGGTCCGGGACAGGGGGCTTTCTTT. The chain uses TRBV29-1 and TRBJ1-1; 10 bases fit TRBD1. Trimming removed 6 bases from V and 11 bases from J; junction bases left unmatched: 6. Germline loops: CDR1 SQVTM, CDR2 ANQGSEA. The CDR3 loop spans 11 amino acids.

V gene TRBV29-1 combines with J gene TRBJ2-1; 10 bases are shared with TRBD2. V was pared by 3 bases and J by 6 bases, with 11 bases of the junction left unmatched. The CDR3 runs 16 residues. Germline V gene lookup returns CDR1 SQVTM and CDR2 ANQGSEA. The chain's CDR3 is CSVDRSASGSINEQFF. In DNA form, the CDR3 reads TGCAGCGTTGATAGATCGGCTAGCGGGAGTATCAATGAGCAGTTCTTC.

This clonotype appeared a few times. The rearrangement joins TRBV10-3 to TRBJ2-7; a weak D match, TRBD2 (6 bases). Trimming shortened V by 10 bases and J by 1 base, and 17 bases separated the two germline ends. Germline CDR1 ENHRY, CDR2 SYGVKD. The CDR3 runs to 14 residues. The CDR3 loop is CATQMGRESYEQYF. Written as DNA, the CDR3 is TGTGCCACTCAAATGGGGCGGGAATCCTACGAGCAGTACTTC.

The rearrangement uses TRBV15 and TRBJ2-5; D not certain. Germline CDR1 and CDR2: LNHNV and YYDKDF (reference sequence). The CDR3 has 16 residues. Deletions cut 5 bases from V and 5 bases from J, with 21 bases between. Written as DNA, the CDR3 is TGTGCCACCAGCGTCGATAGATGGGGTACAAAGGAGACCCAGTACTTC. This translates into CATSVDRWGTKETQYF.

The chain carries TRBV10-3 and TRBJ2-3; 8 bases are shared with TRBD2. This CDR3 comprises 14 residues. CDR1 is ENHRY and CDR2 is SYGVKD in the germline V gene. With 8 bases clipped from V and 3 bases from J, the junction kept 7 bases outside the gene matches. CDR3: CAIGWVAGTDTQYF. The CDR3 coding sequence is TGTGCCATCGGTTGGGTAGCGGGGACAGATACGCAGTATTTT.

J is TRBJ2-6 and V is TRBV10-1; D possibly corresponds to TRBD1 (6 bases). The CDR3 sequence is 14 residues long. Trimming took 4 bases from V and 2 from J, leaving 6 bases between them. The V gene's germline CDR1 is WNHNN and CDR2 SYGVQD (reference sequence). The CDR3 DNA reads TGCGCCAGCAGTGCAGGGGCTGGGGCCAACGTCCTGACTTTC. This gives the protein CASSAGAGANVLTF.

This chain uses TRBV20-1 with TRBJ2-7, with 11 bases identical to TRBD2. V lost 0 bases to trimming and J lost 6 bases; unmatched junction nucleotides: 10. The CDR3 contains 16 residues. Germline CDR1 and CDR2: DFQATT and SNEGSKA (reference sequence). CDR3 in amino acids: CSARDPVSGGVAEQYF. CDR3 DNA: TGCAGTGCTAGAGACCCAGTTAGCGGGGGGGTTGCCGAGCAGTACTTC.

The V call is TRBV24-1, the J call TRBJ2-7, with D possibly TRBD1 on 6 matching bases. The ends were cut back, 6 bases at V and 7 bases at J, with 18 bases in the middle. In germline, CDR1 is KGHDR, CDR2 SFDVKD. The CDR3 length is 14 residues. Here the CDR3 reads CATSTSLRGSEQYF. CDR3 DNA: TGTGCCACCAGTACTTCTTTAAGGGGGAGTGAGCAGTACTTC.

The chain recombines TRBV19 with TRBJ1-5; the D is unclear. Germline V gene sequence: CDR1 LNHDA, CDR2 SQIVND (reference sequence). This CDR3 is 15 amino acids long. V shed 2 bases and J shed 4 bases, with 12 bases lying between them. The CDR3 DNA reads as TGTGCCAGTAGTATAATCCCGGGCGGAAATCAGCCCCAGCATTTT. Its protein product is CASSIIPGGNQPQHF. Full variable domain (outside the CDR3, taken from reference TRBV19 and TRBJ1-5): DGGITQSPKYLFRKEGQNVTLSCEQNLNHDAMYWYRQDPGQGLRLIYYSQIVNDFQKGDIAEGYSVSREKKESFPLTVTSAQKNPTAFYLCASSIIPGGNQPQHFGDGTRLSIL.

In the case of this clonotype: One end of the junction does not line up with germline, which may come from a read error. DNA of the CDR3: TGCGCCAGCAGCACCGTCCCGGGCTACGAGCAGTACTTC. Translating gives CASSTVPGYEQYF. The chain employs TRBV7-9 and TRBJ2-7; D call uncertain. The CDR3 totals 13 residues. The germline V gene encodes CDR1 SEHNR and CDR2 FQNEAQ (reference sequence).

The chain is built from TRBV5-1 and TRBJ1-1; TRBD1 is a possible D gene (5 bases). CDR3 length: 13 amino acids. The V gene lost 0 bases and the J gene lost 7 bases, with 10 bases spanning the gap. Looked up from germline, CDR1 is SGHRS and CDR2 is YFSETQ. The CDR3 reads CASSLASGVEAFF. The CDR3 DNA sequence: TGCGCCAGCAGCTTGGCCTCGGGGGTTGAAGCTTTCTTT.

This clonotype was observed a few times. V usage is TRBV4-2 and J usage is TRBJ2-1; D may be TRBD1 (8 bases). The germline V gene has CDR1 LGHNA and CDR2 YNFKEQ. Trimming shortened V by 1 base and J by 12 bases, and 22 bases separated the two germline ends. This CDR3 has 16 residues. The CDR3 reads CASSQVPRTGRDGQFF. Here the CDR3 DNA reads TGTGCCAGCAGCCAAGTTCCCCGGACAGGGAGGGATGGGCAGTTCTTC.

CDR3 region: CASSRDRGDLSEQYF. CDR3 sequence (DNA): TGCGCCAGCAGCCGGGACAGGGGCGATTTGAGTGAGCAGTACTTC. The chain combines TRBV5-1 with TRBJ2-7, with 10 bases fitting TRBD1. The germline V gene encodes CDR1 SGHRS and CDR2 YFSETQ. This CDR3 spans 15 amino acids. V shed 4 bases, J shed 7 bases, and the junction held 11 bases outside the gene matches.

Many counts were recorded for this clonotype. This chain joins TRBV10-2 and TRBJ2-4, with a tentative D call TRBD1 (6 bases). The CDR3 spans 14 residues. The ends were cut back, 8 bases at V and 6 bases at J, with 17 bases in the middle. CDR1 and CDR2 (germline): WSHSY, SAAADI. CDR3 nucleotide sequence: TGCGCCAGCGGAGAACAGGGCAGCGGAAACATTCAGTACTTC. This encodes CASGEQGSGNIQYF.

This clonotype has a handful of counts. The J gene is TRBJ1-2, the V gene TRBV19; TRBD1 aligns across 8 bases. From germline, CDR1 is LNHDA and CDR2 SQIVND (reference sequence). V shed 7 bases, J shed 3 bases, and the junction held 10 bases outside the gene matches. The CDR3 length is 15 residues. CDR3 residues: CASKDPGGSHYGYTF. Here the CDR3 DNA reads TGTGCCAGTAAAGATCCAGGGGGCAGCCACTATGGCTACACCTTC.